The source of this T cell receptor beta chain is a study of blood T cell repertoires in COVID-19. As for the study in general: COVID-19 samples collected from the United States, Italy and Spain covered acute and convalescent phases. PBMCs, B-cell-depleted T cells, or T cells were the source of the cDNA or gDNA that made up the material.

Generated by immunoSEQ multiplex PCR, the TCRdb table keeps only in-frame clones and is missing some. The table shows roughly 120,000 clones, with around 89% occurring only once. This clone appeared once. Germline CDR1 and CDR2: SGHRS and YFSETQ. This CDR3 is 14 amino acids long. The V gene lost 4 bases and the J gene lost 4 bases, with 12 bases spanning the gap. Material for sequencing was peripheral blood. The receptor comes from a woman aged 45-59 years with acute or convalescent COVID-19. The chain recombines TRBV5-1 with TRBJ1-3; D is possibly TRBD1 (6 bases). CDR3 loop: CASSAGTPGNTIYF. CDR3 DNA: TGCGCCAGCAGCGCCGGGACACCGGGAAACACCATATATTTT.